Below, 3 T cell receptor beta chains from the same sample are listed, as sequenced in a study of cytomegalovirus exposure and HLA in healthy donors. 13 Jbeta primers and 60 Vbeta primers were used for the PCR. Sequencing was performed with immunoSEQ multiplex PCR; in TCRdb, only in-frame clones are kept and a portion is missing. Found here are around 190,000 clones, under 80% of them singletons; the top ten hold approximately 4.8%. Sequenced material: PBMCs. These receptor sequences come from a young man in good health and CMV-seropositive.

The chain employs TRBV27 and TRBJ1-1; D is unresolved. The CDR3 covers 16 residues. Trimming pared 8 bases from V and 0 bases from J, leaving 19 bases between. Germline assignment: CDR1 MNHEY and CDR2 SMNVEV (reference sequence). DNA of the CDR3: TGTGCCAGCGTGGTCACAGCCGCTGCCTTGAACACTGAAGCTTTCTTT. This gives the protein CASVVTAAALNTEAFF.

This CDR3 reads CASRRTGFASGAGYEQYF. The CDR3 region has the DNA TGTGCCAGTAGGCGGACAGGGTTTGCTAGCGGGGCTGGGTACGAGCAGTACTTC. The J gene is TRBJ2-7, the V gene TRBV19, with D perhaps TRBD2 (9 bases). With 6 bases removed from V and 4 bases from J, the gap between germline ends came to 28 bases. The germline V gene encodes CDR1 LNHDA and CDR2 SQIVND (reference sequence). The CDR3 runs to 18 residues.

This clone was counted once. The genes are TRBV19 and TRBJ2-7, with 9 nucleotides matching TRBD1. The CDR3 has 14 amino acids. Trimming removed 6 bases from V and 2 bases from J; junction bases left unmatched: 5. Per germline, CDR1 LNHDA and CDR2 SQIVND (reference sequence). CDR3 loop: CASSARQGAYEQYF. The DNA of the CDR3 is TGTGCCAGTAGCGCCCGACAGGGGGCCTACGAGCAGTACTTC.